This T cell receptor (beta chain) was retrieved from a study of OX40 agonist ivuxolimab in advanced cancers. Study-level results: At 0.1 to 3.0 mg/kg and by week 6, clonal expansion occurred in CD4+ and CD8+ blood T cells. Fewer expanded clones were found on average in CD4+ than in CD8+ T cells.

V gave up 1 base and J gave up 2 bases, with 17 bases separating them. Per germline, CDR1 KGHSH and CDR2 LQKENI. The CDR3 totals 17 residues. A single count supports this clone. The antigen remains unidentified. Data came from immunoSEQ multiplex PCR; TCRdb stores just in-frame clones and leaves some out. Among over 55,000 clones listed, 70% to 85% were seen once. The receptor was isolated from an adult with an advanced solid tumor such as melanoma, head and neck, liver or kidney cancer. The chain is built from TRBV18 and TRBJ1-1; no firm D call. The starting material was CD4+ or CD8+ T cells sorted from blood, obtained in a trial of the OX40 agonist ivuxolimab. The CDR3 protein is CASSPLGGWAGNTEAFF. The CDR3 nucleotides read TGTGCCAGCTCACCACTCGGTGGCTGGGCTGGAAACACTGAAGCTTTCTTT.